The rows below give T cell receptor beta chains drawn from one sample of a study of T cell repertoires in cytomegalovirus infection. MiXCR was run by TCRdb on the reads, yielding one entry per CDR3 protein. The top ten clones hold 13% of a sample with roughly 990,000 distinct CDR3 sequences, around 32% of them seen once. The antigens these receptors bind are not known. This specimen consisted of cultured CD8+ T cells from PBMCs, obtained from culture after CMV antigen stimulation. Receptor source: a human donor in good health (CMV status not recorded). Some clones in this sample may be carry-over from other donors' samples. CDR3s include the opening cysteine and the closing phenylalanine or tryptophan. D genes are given only for firm matches. Clone size is given for some rows only: seen once, a few or many times, or a class if the clone is expanded.

TRBV29-1	-	TRBJ1-2	-	TGCAGCGTTGTAAGCCACAGCAACTATGGCTACACCTTC	CSVVSHSNYGYTF
TRBV12-3/TRBV12-4	TRBD1	TRBJ1-5	-	TGTGCCAGCACGGGACAGGGGGTACGTCAGCCCCAGCATTTT	CASTGQGVRQPQHF
TRBV7-7	TRBD2	TRBJ2-7	few	TGTGCTAGCAGCCCCGCTAGCGGGGGTCCTTCCTACGAGCAGTACTTC	CASSPASGGPSYEQYF
TRBV19	TRBD1	TRBJ1-5	-	TGTGCCAGTAGTCCCCTCTCTTTAAAGGGGGCATGGCAGCCCCAGCATTTT	CASSPLSLKGAWQPQHF
TRBV27	TRBD2	TRBJ2-1	-	TGTGCCAGCAGTAAGGGACTAGCGGACAATGAGCAGTTCTTC	CASSKGLADNEQFF
TRBV7-3	-	TRBJ1-4	-	TGTGCCAACAGCCCGACAGGAGCAACTAATGAAAAACTGTTTTTT	CANSPTGATNEKLFF
TRBV7-6	-	TRBJ1-6	-	TGTGCCAGCAGCCCCCCGGACAGTAGTAATTCACCCCTCCACTTT	CASSPPDSSNSPLHF
TRBV9	TRBD2	TRBJ2-1	few	TGTGCCAGCAGCGTAGATGGCGGGCGGGGGGACTACAATGAGCAGTTCTTC	CASSVDGGRGDYNEQFF
TRBV7-6	-	TRBJ1-4	-	TGTGCCAGCAGCAGACGCTGGGGGCAGACTAATGAAAAACTGTTTTTT	CASSRRWGQTNEKLFF
TRBV12-3/TRBV12-4	-	TRBJ1-1	-	TGTGTCAGCAGCCCGCGGCGTGGGGACACTGAAGCTTTCTTT	CVSSPRRGDTEAFF
TRBV7-2	-	TRBJ1-1	many	TGTGCCAGCAGCCTCCCGCCGGGTGTGAACACTGAAGCTTTCTTT	CASSLPPGVNTEAFF
TRBV29-1	TRBD2	TRBJ2-3	-	TGCAGCGTTCGCGGGGGGCGTATCACAGATACGCAGTATTTT	CSVRGGRITDTQYF
TRBV7-2	TRBD1	TRBJ1-3	many	TGTGCCAGCAGCCTTCGGGGACAGGGGGCGAAATCTGGAAACACCATATATTTT	CASSLRGQGAKSGNTIYF
TRBV29-1	-	TRBJ1-2	few	TGCAGCGTTGAGGGGGCCGCTAGCTATGGCTACACCTTC	CSVEGAASYGYTF
TRBV6-5	-	TRBJ1-1	many	TGTGCCAGCAGTTACTGGGGCGAGGGGTTGAACACTGAAGCTTTCTTT	CASSYWGEGLNTEAFF
TRBV6-1	-	TRBJ2-1	few	TGTGCCAGCACAATGATTAGGGGTGTCGGGTATGAGCAGTTCTTC	CASTMIRGVGYEQFF
TRBV9	TRBD2	TRBJ2-1	few	TGTGCCAGCAGCCCGAACGTGGGGGGGAATGAGCAGTTCTTC	CASSPNVGGNEQFF
TRBV20-1	-	TRBJ1-5	few	TGCAGTGCTAGAGAAGGGTCACAGCCACATCAGCCCCAGCATTTT	CSAREGSQPHQPQHF
TRBV4-3	-	TRBJ2-1	-	TGCGCCAGCAGCCAAGTGTCACAGCCTCCCCACAATGAGCAGTTCTTC	CASSQVSQPPHNEQFF
TRBV27	TRBD1	TRBJ2-1	-	TGTGCCAGCAGCCTTGACAGGGTGGCAAATGAGCAGTTCTTC	CASSLDRVANEQFF
TRBV12-3/TRBV12-4	-	TRBJ2-2	few	TGTGCCGAGGGGCCCGGGGAGCTGTTTTTT	CAEGPGELFF
TRBV29-1	TRBD2	TRBJ2-3	-	TGCAGCGCCCAGGGAGGGAGCACAGATACGCAGTATTTT	CSAQGGSTDTQYF
TRBV10-3	-	TRBJ1-6	-	TGTGCCATCAGTAACAGGGCGCTCGGCTCGGATTCACCCCTCCACTTT	CAISNRALGSDSPLHF
TRBV12-3/TRBV12-4	-	TRBJ1-1	few	TGTGCCAGCAGTCGGGACTCCAGAGCTGAAGCTTTCTTT	CASSRDSRAEAFF
TRBV19	TRBD1	TRBJ2-7	-	TGTGCCAGTAGTATAGTAGGGACAGGGGACGAGCAGTACTTC	CASSIVGTGDEQYF
TRBV20-1	-	TRBJ2-1	-	TGCAGTGCTAGAGCAACAGGGTTCCCCTACAATGAGCAGTTCTTC	CSARATGFPYNEQFF
TRBV7-8	TRBD1	TRBJ1-1	-	TGTGCCAGCAGCCCCGAGACAGGGGATGGTGAAGCTTTCTTT	CASSPETGDGEAFF
TRBV20-1	TRBD1	TRBJ2-2	-	TGCAGTGCCATTCCGGGACAGTACACCGGGGAGCTGTTTTTT	CSAIPGQYTGELFF
TRBV18	-	TRBJ2-2	-	TGTGCCAGCTCACTTCCCAGGGTGATGCACACCGGGGAGCTGTTTTTT	CASSLPRVMHTGELFF
TRBV7-6	TRBD1	TRBJ2-2	few	TGTGCCAGCAGCTTAGGGGACAGATATCCCGGGGAGCTGTTTTTT	CASSLGDRYPGELFF
TRBV5-1	-	TRBJ2-7	few	TGCGCCAGCAGCTTGGGGGGGGTCGAAGAGCAGTACTTC	CASSLGGVEEQYF
TRBV5-1	-	TRBJ2-2	-	TGCGCCAGCAGCGTGGATCCACCCTACGGGGAGCTGTTTTTT	CASSVDPPYGELFF
TRBV3-1	-	TRBJ1-5	few	TGTGCCAGCAGCCAAGGTACCAGACTCTATAGCAATCAGCCCCAGCATTTT	CASSQGTRLYSNQPQHF
TRBV6-6	TRBD1	TRBJ2-5	few	TGTGCCAGCAGTTTACGGCCCGACAGGGATGAGACCCAGTACTTC	CASSLRPDRDETQYF
TRBV7-2	-	TRBJ1-2	many	TGTGCCAGCATAGAGACTTCTTTTCCTTATGGCTACACCTTC	CASIETSFPYGYTF
TRBV7-9	-	TRBJ2-1	-	TGTGCCAGCAGCCGAACAGGGTCGAATGAGCAGTTCTTC	CASSRTGSNEQFF
TRBV19	TRBD2	TRBJ2-3	-	TGTGCCAGTAGTATTATAGCGGGGGGGCCAGATACGCAGTATTTT	CASSIIAGGPDTQYF
TRBV5-6	TRBD2	TRBJ2-3	-	TGTGCCAGCAGCCTCCCGCGGGGGTTGGAGGGTAGCACAGATACGCAGTATTTT	CASSLPRGLEGSTDTQYF
TRBV7-2	-	TRBJ2-1	many	TGTGCCAGCAGCTTGGCGGGGCGGCGGGATGAGCAGTTCTTC	CASSLAGRRDEQFF
TRBV7-2	TRBD1	TRBJ1-4	few	TGTGCCAGCAGCTGGGGTCTAAGGACAGGGACTGAAAAACTGTTTTTT	CASSWGLRTGTEKLFF
TRBV19	TRBD1	TRBJ2-1	-	TGTGCCAGTACCCCCCAGGGGACAGGGCCCAATGAGCAGTTCTTC	CASTPQGTGPNEQFF
TRBV28	-	TRBJ1-4	-	TGTGCCAGCAGTTTAAAAGGGCCAGATATCTCCAAACTGTTTTTT	CASSLKGPDISKLFF
TRBV4-3	TRBD1	TRBJ2-1	few	TGCGCCAGCAGCCAAGGAAGGGACAGCACCCTTAAGCAGTTCTTC	CASSQGRDSTLKQFF
TRBV7-6	-	TRBJ2-2	-	TGTGCCAGCAGTCCGGAGGCGAACACCGGGGAGCTGTTTTTT	CASSPEANTGELFF
TRBV6-6	-	TRBJ1-2	few	TGTGCCAGCAGTTCAACGTATGGCTACACCTTC	CASSSTYGYTF
TRBV15	TRBD1	TRBJ1-4	-	TGTGCCACCAGCAGAGATAGTGAGGGGGCGTATGAAAAACTGTTTTTT	CATSRDSEGAYEKLFF
TRBV6-2/TRBV6-3	-	TRBJ1-2	-	TGTGCCAGCAGTTACGCGAACTGTGGCTACACCTTC	CASSYANCGYTF
TRBV12-3/TRBV12-4	TRBD1	TRBJ1-2	-	TGTGCCAGCAGCTCAGCAGGACAGGGGATTCGCGACGGGGTCGGCGGCTACACCTTC	CASSSAGQGIRDGVGGYTF
TRBV6-5	TRBD2	TRBJ2-7	-	TGTGCCAGCAGTTCGTTCGGAAGGACTAGCGAGGATGAGCAGTACTTC	CASSSFGRTSEDEQYF